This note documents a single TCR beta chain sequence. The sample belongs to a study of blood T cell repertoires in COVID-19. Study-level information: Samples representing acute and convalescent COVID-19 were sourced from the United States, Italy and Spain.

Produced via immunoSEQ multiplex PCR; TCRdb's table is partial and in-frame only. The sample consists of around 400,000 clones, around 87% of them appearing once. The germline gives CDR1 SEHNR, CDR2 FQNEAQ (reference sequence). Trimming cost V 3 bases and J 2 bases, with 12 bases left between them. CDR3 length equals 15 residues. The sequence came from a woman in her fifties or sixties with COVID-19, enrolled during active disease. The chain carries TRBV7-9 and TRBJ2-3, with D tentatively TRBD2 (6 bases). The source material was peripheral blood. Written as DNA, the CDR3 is TGTGCCAGCAGCTTTGGGACTCGAGACACAGATACGCAGTATTTT. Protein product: CASSFGTRDTDTQYF.